This TCR beta chain was identified during a study of blood T cell repertoires in COVID-19. Study overall: The samples span acute and convalescent COVID-19 from the United States, Italy and Spain. The analysed material was cDNA or gDNA that came from T cells, B-cell-depleted T cells, or PBMCs.

In the authors' workflow: Estimation of nucleated cell counts relied on the amplification of reference gene primers. TCRdb's table, derived via immunoSEQ multiplex PCR, lists solely in-frame clones and lacks some. That table supplies the V and J calls and clone size; D and trimming were determined from the DNA. This table holds under 150,000 clones, roughly 80% found once. This clone is medium-sized. V was trimmed by 0 bases and J by 8 bases, leaving 10 bases between them. Germline V gives CDR1 LNHNV, CDR2 YYDKDF (reference sequence). CDR3 length equals 13 residues. This receptor was taken from a man aged 25-45 years with acute or convalescent COVID-19. The sequencing input was peripheral blood. The rearrangement uses TRBV15 and TRBJ1-2; D is ambiguous. The DNA for the CDR3 is TGTGCCACCAGCAGAGAGGGGAGGAACGGCTACACCTTC. Translating it yields CATSREGRNGYTF.